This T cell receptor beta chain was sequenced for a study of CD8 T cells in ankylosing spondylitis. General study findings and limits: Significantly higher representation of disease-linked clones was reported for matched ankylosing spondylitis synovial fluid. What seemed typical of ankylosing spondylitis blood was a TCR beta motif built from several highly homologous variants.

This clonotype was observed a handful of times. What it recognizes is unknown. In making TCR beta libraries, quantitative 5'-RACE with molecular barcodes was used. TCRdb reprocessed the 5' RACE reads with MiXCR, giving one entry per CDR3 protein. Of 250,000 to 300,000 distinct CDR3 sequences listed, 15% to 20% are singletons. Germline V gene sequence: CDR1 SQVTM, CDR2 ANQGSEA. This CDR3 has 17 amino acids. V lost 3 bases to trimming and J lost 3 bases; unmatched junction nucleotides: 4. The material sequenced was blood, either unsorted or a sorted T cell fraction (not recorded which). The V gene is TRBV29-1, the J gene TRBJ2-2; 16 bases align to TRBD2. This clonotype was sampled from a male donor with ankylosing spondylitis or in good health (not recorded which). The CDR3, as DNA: TGCAGCGTTGAGGGACTAGCGGGAGGGCCAGACACCGGGGAGCTGTTTTTT. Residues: CSVEGLAGGPDTGELFF.